Sequencing of this T cell receptor beta chain was carried out in a study of spatial heterogeneity in lung cancer. Background on the study: Samples were obtained from approximately 72 donors, all untreated early-stage non-small cell lung cancer patients. Any follow-up PBMC samples that were available went on to be sequenced, and the median time to follow-up was two to three years after resection. Study-wide findings and caveats: Ubiquitous expanded tumor TCRs were observed in blood more at resection than follow-up.

V lost 3 bases and J lost 10, with 18 bases in between. The CDR3 has 15 residues. The germline CDR1 and CDR2 sequences are SNHLY and FYNNEI. This clonotype showed up just a few times. The antigen remains undetermined. The time point: blood at routine non-recurrence follow-up after resection. The sequenced material consisted of unsorted whole RNA from tumor, nontumor lung or frozen PBMC. One entry per CDR3 protein results from TCRdb running MiXCR on the 5' RACE reads. The sample contains over 40,000 distinct CDR3 sequences, roughly 12% of which appear only once. The chain employs TRBV2 and TRBJ1-4, with D possibly being TRBD1 (6 bases). Here the sequenced sample was PBMCs, taken at follow-up. The clonotype comes from a male donor with early-stage non-small cell lung cancer. CDR3 loop: CASSESPTGIGKLFF. CDR3 bases: TGTGCCAGCAGTGAGTCCCCTACAGGGATTGGAAAACTGTTTTTT.